This is a list of T cell receptor beta chains from one sample in a study of T cell responses to AZD1222 COVID-19 vaccine. Measured with immunoSEQ multiplex PCR; TCRdb has only the in-frame clones, and not every one. This table has 140,000 to 150,000 clones, roughly nine tenths appearing once. Specimen: peripheral blood, collected 28 days after the second AZD1222 dose. These receptors originate from an adult who received the AZD1222 COVID-19 vaccine. The CDR3 runs from the conserved cysteine through the conserved F or W. The D gene is left open where the match is weak.

D: TRBD1
J: TRBJ2-7
V: TRBV6-5
CDR3: CASGRRTGGDEQYF

D: TRBD2
J: TRBJ2-7
V: TRBV2
CDR3: CASSVSGRGSYEQYF

D: NA
J: TRBJ2-7
V: TRBV21-1
CDR3: CASSKVWAGEQYF

D: NA
J: TRBJ2-2
V: TRBV7-3
CDR3: CASSPIEGGELFF

D: NA
J: TRBJ2-1
V: TRBV4-1
CDR3: CASSQDGILYNEQFF

D: TRBD2
J: TRBJ2-3
V: TRBV27
CDR3: CASSLSASGPPDTQYF

D: NA
J: TRBJ2-2
V: TRBV6-5
CDR3: CASSFSTGELFF

D: TRBD2
J: TRBJ2-2
V: TRBV9
CDR3: CANGDRLNRTSGYNTGELFF

D: NA
J: TRBJ1-3
V: TRBV5-4
CDR3: CASKRGQEGNTIYF

D: NA
J: TRBJ1-3
V: TRBV19
CDR3: CASSIGRDSSGNTIYF

D: NA
J: TRBJ2-7
V: TRBV29-1
CDR3: CSVGLSGYEQYF

D: NA
J: TRBJ1-5
V: TRBV12-3/TRBV12-4
CDR3: CASSQESGQPQHF

D: NA
J: TRBJ1-6
V: TRBV9
CDR3: CASSVRWGSPLHF

D: NA
J: TRBJ1-4
V: TRBV7-8
CDR3: CASSYLGHGKLFF

D: TRBD2
J: TRBJ2-1
V: TRBV7-2
CDR3: CASSLAPGEGNPEQFF

D: NA
J: TRBJ1-1
V: TRBV12-3/TRBV12-4
CDR3: CASSYETRGAFF

D: TRBD1
J: TRBJ1-1
V: TRBV5-1
CDR3: CASSLGQGGSEAFF

D: NA
J: TRBJ2-7
V: TRBV7-6
CDR3: CASSSQARLEQYF

D: NA
J: TRBJ2-1
V: TRBV6-2/TRBV6-3
CDR3: CASSYLTDYNEQFF

D: NA
J: TRBJ2-6
V: TRBV5-8
CDR3: CASSFGVEPVSGANVLTF

D: TRBD1
J: TRBJ1-4
V: TRBV6-5
CDR3: CASSRGQGWEKLFF

D: NA
J: TRBJ1-6
V: TRBV7-6
CDR3: CASRQPRAANSPLHF

D: NA
J: TRBJ1-5
V: TRBV5-6
CDR3: CASSTGQTNQPQHF

D: TRBD2
J: TRBJ2-1
V: TRBV4-3
CDR3: CASSQVGIAGVRNEQFF

D: TRBD1
J: TRBJ2-3
V: TRBV4-3
CDR3: CASSHLGQGVLADTQYF

D: NA
J: TRBJ1-4
V: TRBV18
CDR3: CASSPPRGTARGTNEKLFF

D: NA
J: TRBJ1-1
V: TRBV15
CDR3: CATSRETPQGAFF

D: NA
J: TRBJ2-2
V: TRBV27
CDR3: CASSYAQPGGELFF

D: NA
J: TRBJ2-1
V: TRBV25-1
CDR3: CASSDPRGGEQFF

D: TRBD1
J: TRBJ1-1
V: TRBV5-1
CDR3: CASSRHGTGGDTEAFF

D: NA
J: TRBJ1-5
V: TRBV9
CDR3: CASSPGGTGLNQPQHF

D: TRBD2
J: TRBJ2-4
V: TRBV9
CDR3: CASSVDSGWDIQYF

D: NA
J: TRBJ2-1
V: TRBV7-2
CDR3: CASSWRGDGEQFF

D: NA
J: TRBJ2-7
V: TRBV6-5
CDR3: CASSQRLVPYEQYF

D: NA
J: TRBJ1-6
V: TRBV9
CDR3: CASSARSRDSPLHF

D: NA
J: TRBJ1-3
V: TRBV6-6
CDR3: CASSYVQVSGNTIYF

D: TRBD1
J: TRBJ2-5
V: TRBV29-1
CDR3: CSVARDRASQETQYF

D: NA
J: TRBJ1-5
V: TRBV4-3
CDR3: CASSQEYSYSNQPQHF

D: NA
J: TRBJ2-2
V: TRBV7-9
CDR3: CASSSGGGTGELFF

D: TRBD2
J: TRBJ2-3
V: TRBV6-2/TRBV6-3
CDR3: CASSPGTSKHTQYF

D: NA
J: TRBJ2-3
V: TRBV7-9
CDR3: CASSFGAEHTDTQYF

D: NA
J: TRBJ2-1
V: TRBV5-5
CDR3: CASSSSEKSPGEQFF

D: TRBD2
J: TRBJ2-1
V: TRBV7-2
CDR3: CASSSRASGGISYNEQFF

D: NA
J: TRBJ1-5
V: TRBV5-6
CDR3: CASSLGHYNQPQHF

D: NA
J: TRBJ2-1
V: TRBV5-4
CDR3: CASSSQGNEQFF

D: NA
J: TRBJ2-1
V: TRBV3-1/TRBV3-2
CDR3: CASSQDNYPGDEQFF

D: TRBD2
J: TRBJ2-3
V: TRBV4-2
CDR3: CASSQDPSGNTDTQYF

D: NA
J: TRBJ2-7
V: TRBV12-3/TRBV12-4
CDR3: CASAERNTYEQYF

D: NA
J: TRBJ2-5
V: TRBV19
CDR3: CASSILGMTGETQYF

D: NA
J: TRBJ1-2
V: TRBV10-3
CDR3: CAIRTMGGDGYTF

D: NA
J: TRBJ2-7
V: TRBV5-1
CDR3: CASSLEGTAPGQYF

D: TRBD2
J: TRBJ2-5
V: TRBV6-2/TRBV6-3
CDR3: CASSWTSGQETQYF

D: NA
J: TRBJ1-5
V: TRBV28
CDR3: CASSSPTQPGQPQHF

D: NA
J: TRBJ2-5
V: TRBV29-1
CDR3: CSVESSDGAPWRQETQYF

D: NA
J: TRBJ2-7
V: TRBV6-6
CDR3: CASSHGESPGEQYF